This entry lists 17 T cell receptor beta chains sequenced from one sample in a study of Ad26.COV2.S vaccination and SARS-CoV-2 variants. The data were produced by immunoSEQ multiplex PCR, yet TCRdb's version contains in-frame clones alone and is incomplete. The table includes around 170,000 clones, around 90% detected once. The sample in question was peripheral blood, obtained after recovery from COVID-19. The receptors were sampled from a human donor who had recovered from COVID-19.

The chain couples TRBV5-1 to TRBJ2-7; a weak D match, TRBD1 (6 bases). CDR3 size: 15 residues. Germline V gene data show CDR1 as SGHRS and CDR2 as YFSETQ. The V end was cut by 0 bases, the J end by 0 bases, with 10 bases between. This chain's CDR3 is CASSLESDSSYEQYF. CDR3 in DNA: TGCGCCAGCAGCTTGGAATCGGACAGCTCCTACGAGCAGTACTTC.

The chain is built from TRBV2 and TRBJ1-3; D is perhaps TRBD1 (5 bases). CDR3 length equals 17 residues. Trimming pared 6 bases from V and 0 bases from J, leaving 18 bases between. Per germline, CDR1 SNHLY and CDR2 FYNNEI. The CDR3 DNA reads TGTGCCAGCAGACTCCTCCCGGGGCTTTACTCTGGAAACACCATATATTTT. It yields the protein CASRLLPGLYSGNTIYF.

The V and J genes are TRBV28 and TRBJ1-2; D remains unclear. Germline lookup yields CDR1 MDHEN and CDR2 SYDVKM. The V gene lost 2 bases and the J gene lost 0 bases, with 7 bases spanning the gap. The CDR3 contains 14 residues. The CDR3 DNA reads TGTGCCAGCAGTTTAACCGGGGCTAACTATGGCTACACCTTC. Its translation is CASSLTGANYGYTF.

Here the CDR3 DNA reads TGTGCCACCAGTGATTTGCGGCGATTTACTAGCGGGAGGAGTAGCACCGGGGAGCTGTTTTTT. Protein product: CATSDLRRFTSGRSSTGELFF. The rearrangement joins TRBV24-1 to TRBJ2-2, with 12 bases aligning to TRBD2. This CDR3 contains 21 residues. Germline V CDR1 and CDR2: KGHDR, SFDVKD. Trimming at V came to 0 bases and at J to 4 bases, leaving 14 bases not matched to a gene.

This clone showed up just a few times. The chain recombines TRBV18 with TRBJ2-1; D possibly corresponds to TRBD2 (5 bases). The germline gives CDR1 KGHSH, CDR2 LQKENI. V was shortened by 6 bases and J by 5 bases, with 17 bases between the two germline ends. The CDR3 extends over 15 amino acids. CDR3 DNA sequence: TGTGCCAGCTCCCTTCAGCGGAGCTCTAACAATGAGCAGTTCTTC. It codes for CASSLQRSSNNEQFF.

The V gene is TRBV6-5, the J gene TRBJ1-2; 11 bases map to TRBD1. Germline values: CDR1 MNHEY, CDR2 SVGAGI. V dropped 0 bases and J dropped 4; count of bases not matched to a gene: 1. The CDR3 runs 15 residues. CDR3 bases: TGTGCCAGCAGTTACTCGGGGACAGGGGGCTATGGCTACACCTTC. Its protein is CASSYSGTGGYGYTF.

CDR3 region: CASSLTGGDFSYEQYF. For the CDR3, the DNA is TGTGCCAGCAGCTTAACGGGCGGGGATTTCTCCTACGAGCAGTACTTC. The chain links TRBV7-3 to TRBJ2-7, with D perhaps matching TRBD2 (6 bases). The CDR3 covers 16 residues. Germline loops: CDR1 SGHTA, CDR2 FQGTGA. V lost 0 bases to trimming and J lost 0 bases, with 12 bases between them.

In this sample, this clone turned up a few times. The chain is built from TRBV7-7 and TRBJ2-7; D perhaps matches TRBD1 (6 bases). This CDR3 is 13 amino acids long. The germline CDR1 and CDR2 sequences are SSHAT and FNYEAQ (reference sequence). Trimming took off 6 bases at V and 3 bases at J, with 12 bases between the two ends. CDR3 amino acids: CASSYREGYEQYF. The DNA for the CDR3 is TGTGCCAGCAGTTACAGGGAAGGCTACGAGCAGTACTTC. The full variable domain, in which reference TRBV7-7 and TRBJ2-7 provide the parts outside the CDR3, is GAGVSQSPRYKVTKRGQDVTLRCDPISSHATLYWYQQALGQGPEFLTYFNYEAQPDKSGLPSDRFSAERPEGSISTLTIQRTEQRDSAMYRCASSYREGYEQYFGPGTRLTVT.

The DNA for the CDR3 is TGTGCCAGCAGTGAAATAGCGGTAGAGACCCAGTACTTC. Translating gives CASSEIAVETQYF. The chain has TRBV6-1 and TRBJ2-5, with TRBD2 as a possible D gene (6 bases). The V end lost 2 bases, the J end lost 4 bases, and 8 bases lay between the germline ends. CDR1 is MNHNS, CDR2 SASEGT, per germline. The CDR3 spans 13 residues.

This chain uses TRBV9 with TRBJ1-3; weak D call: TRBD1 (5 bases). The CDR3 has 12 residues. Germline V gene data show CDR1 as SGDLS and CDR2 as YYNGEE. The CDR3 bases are TGTGCAACGGGGGGGGCTGGAAACACCATATATTTT. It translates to CATGGAGNTIYF.

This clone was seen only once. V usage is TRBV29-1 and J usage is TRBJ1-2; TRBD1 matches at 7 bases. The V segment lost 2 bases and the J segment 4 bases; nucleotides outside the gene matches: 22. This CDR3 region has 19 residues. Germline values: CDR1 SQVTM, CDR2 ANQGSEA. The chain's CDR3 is CSVESRRRDSSTEIYGYTF. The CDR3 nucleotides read TGCAGCGTTGAAAGTCGCCGCAGGGACAGCTCAACTGAAATCTATGGCTACACCTTC.

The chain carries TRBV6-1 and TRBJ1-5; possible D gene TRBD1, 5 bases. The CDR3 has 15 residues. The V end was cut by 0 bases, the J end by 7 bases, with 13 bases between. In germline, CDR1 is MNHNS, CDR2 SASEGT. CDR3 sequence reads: CASSEAAGSVQPQHF. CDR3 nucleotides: TGTGCCAGCAGTGAAGCGGCAGGGTCGGTACAGCCCCAGCATTTT.

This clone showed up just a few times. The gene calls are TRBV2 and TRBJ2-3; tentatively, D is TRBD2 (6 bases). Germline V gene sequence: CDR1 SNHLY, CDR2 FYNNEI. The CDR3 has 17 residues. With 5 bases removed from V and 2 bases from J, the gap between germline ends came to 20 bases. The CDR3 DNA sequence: TGTGCCAGCAGTACTTCCCGGGACGGGGACTCCACAGATACGCAGTATTTT. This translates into CASSTSRDGDSTDTQYF.

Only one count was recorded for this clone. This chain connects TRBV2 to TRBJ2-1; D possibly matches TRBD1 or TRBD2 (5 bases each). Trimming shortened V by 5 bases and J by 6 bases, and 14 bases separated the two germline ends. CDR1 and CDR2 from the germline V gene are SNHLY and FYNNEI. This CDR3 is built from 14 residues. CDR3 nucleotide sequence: TGTGCCAGCAGTTCAGGGAGCGGTTTCAATGAGCAGTTCTTC. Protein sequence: CASSSGSGFNEQFF.

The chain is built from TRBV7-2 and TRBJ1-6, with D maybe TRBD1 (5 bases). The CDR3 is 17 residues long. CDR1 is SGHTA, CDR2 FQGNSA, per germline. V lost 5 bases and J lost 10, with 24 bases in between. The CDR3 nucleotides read TGTGCCAGCAGCCTCCCCCGGACCCTCCGCCGGGGCTCACCCCTCCACTTT. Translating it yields CASSLPRTLRRGSPLHF.

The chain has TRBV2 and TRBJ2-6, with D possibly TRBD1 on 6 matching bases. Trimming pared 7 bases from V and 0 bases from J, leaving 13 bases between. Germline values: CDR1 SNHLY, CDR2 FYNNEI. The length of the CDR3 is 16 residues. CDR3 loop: CASTPDRSSGANVLTF. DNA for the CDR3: TGTGCCAGCACCCCCGACAGGAGCTCTGGGGCCAACGTCCTGACTTTC. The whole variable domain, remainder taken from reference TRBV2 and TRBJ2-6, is EPEVTQTPSHQVTQMGQEVILRCVPISNHLYFYWYRQILGQKVEFLVSFYNNEISEKSEIFDDQFSVERPDGSNFTLKIRSTKLEDSAMYFCASTPDRSSGANVLTFGAGSRLTVL.

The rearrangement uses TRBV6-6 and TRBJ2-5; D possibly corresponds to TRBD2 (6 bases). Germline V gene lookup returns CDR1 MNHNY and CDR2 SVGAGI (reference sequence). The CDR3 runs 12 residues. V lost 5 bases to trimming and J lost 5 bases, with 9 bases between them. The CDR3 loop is CASSGGLETQYF. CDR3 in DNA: TGTGCCAGCAGTGGGGGGTTGGAGACCCAGTACTTC.